A selection of T cell receptor beta chains follows, all from one sample in a study of blood T cell repertoires in COVID-19. This table comes from immunoSEQ multiplex PCR, and its TCRdb copy is limited to in-frame clones, with some not included. The repertoire holds 400,000 to 450,000 clones, with around 90% as singletons. The sample comprised peripheral blood. Source of these receptors: a man younger than 30 with COVID-19, enrolled during active disease. CDR3s include the opening cysteine and the closing phenylalanine or tryptophan. The order of the fields is D gene, V gene, clone size, J gene, CDR3 protein, CDR3 DNA. A D gene is named only where the DNA matches it firmly. Only part of the rows carry a size: once, few, many, or a class if the clone is expanded.

>NA|TRBV2|few|TRBJ2-2
CASSEQQPRTGELFF
TGTGCCAGCAGTGAACAACAGCCCAGGACCGGGGAGCTGTTTTTT
>NA|TRBV7-9|NA|TRBJ2-5
CASSLGGGQETQYF
TGTGCCAGCAGCTTAGGGGGAGGACAAGAGACCCAGTACTTC
>TRBD1|TRBV10-3|NA|TRBJ1-1
CAIRQGIGTEAFF
TGTGCCATCAGACAGGGGATAGGCACTGAAGCTTTCTTT
>TRBD2|TRBV5-1|NA|TRBJ2-1
CASSLAVTSGGNNEQFF
TGCGCCAGCAGCTTGGCCGTGACTAGCGGGGGAAACAATGAGCAGTTCTTC
>NA|TRBV11-2|NA|TRBJ2-7
CASSLSTLEQYF
TGTGCCAGCAGCTTAAGTACTCTCGAGCAGTACTTC
>TRBD1|TRBV7-9|NA|TRBJ1-2
CASSLGTGVNGYTF
TGTGCCAGCAGCTTGGGGACAGGGGTCAATGGCTACACCTTC
>NA|TRBV5-1|few|TRBJ1-3
CASRAGYSGNTIYF
TGCGCCAGCAGGGCAGGGTACTCTGGAAACACCATATATTTT
>NA|TRBV5-4|NA|TRBJ1-3
CASSLGGTLSSGNTIYF
TGTGCCAGCAGCTTGGGTGGGACACTCAGCTCTGGAAACACCATATATTTT
>NA|TRBV6-4|NA|TRBJ2-2
CASSLNPGGELFF
TGTGCCAGCAGTTTGAACCCAGGCGGGGAGCTGTTTTTT
>TRBD2|TRBV9|NA|TRBJ2-1
CASSVAGLAANEQFF
TGTGCCAGCAGCGTAGCAGGACTAGCGGCTAATGAGCAGTTCTTC
>TRBD1|TRBV5-6|NA|TRBJ1-6
CASSFTGGLNSPLHF
TGTGCCAGCAGCTTTACAGGGGGCCTTAATTCACCCCTCCACTTT
>NA|TRBV27|few|TRBJ2-7
CATSRGGLYEQYF
TGTGCCACCAGCCGAGGAGGGCTCTACGAGCAGTACTTC
>TRBD1|TRBV5-1|NA|TRBJ2-5
CASSLRQGAPEETQYF
TGCGCCAGCAGCTTAAGACAGGGGGCGCCGGAAGAGACCCAGTACTTC
>TRBD2|TRBV7-9|NA|TRBJ2-5
CASSSLAGVGETQYF
TGTGCCAGCAGCTCTTTAGCGGGAGTGGGAGAGACCCAGTACTTC
>NA|TRBV27|NA|TRBJ1-6
CASSLVSLSNSPLHF
TGTGCCAGCAGTTTAGTCAGTCTTTCTAATTCACCCCTCCACTTT
>TRBD2|TRBV27|NA|TRBJ2-1
CASSDSGRAGNEQFF
TGTGCCAGCAGTGATAGCGGGAGGGCCGGTAATGAGCAGTTCTTC
>TRBD1|TRBV6-5|once|TRBJ1-1
CASSYTGGTEAFF
TGTGCCAGCAGTTATACAGGGGGCACTGAAGCTTTCTTT
>TRBD2|TRBV27|once|TRBJ2-3
CASSLFSGGGDTQYF
TGTGCCAGCAGTTTATTTAGCGGGGGGGGAGATACGCAGTATTTT
>NA|TRBV27|NA|TRBJ1-6
CASSLTGGPYNSPLHF
TGTGCCAGCAGTTTAACTGGGGGCCCCTATAATTCACCCCTCCACTTT
>NA|TRBV4-1|NA|TRBJ2-7
CASSQATGVSYEQYF
TGCGCCAGCAGCCAGGCGACAGGAGTTTCCTACGAGCAGTACTTC
>NA|TRBV11-2|NA|TRBJ2-7
CASSLETGIEQYF
TGTGCCAGCAGCTTAGAGACGGGTATCGAGCAGTACTTC
>NA|TRBV6-5|NA|TRBJ1-1
CASSYSQGVYTEAFF
TGTGCCAGCAGTTACTCTCAGGGCGTCTACACTGAAGCTTTCTTT
>NA|TRBV7-6|NA|TRBJ1-3
CASSQNRVTGNTIYF
TGTGCCAGCAGCCAAAACAGGGTGACTGGAAACACCATATATTTT
>TRBD1|TRBV6-5|NA|TRBJ2-7
CASSVDRVGYEQYF
TGTGCCAGCAGCGTGGACAGGGTCGGTTACGAGCAGTACTTC
>NA|TRBV6-5|NA|TRBJ2-7
CASSYDRTFTYEQYF
TGTGCCAGCAGTTACGACAGGACATTTACCTACGAGCAGTACTTC
>NA|TRBV7-9|NA|TRBJ2-7
CASSLPGTYEQYF
TGTGCCAGCAGCTTACCGGGAACCTACGAGCAGTACTTC
>NA|TRBV29-1|NA|TRBJ2-3
CSVKTGTDTQYF
TGCAGCGTTAAAACAGGGACAGATACGCAGTATTTT
>NA|TRBV14|NA|TRBJ1-4
CASSQGFYLGEKLFF
TGTGCCAGCAGCCAAGGATTTTACCTCGGGGAAAAACTGTTTTTT
>NA|TRBV7-6|NA|TRBJ2-7
CASSLQGHEQYF
TGTGCCAGCAGCTTACAGGGCCACGAGCAGTACTTC
>NA|TRBV7-9|NA|TRBJ1-5
CASSRGQGVNQPQHF
TGTGCCAGCAGCCGCGGCCAAGGGGTGAATCAGCCCCAGCATTTT
>NA|TRBV11-3|NA|TRBJ1-4
CASSLGPNEKLFF
TGTGCCAGCAGCTTAGGGCCGAATGAAAAACTGTTTTTT
>TRBD2|TRBV5-1|NA|TRBJ2-5
CASSADLAGMPQTQYF
TGCGCCAGCAGCGCGGATCTAGCGGGGATGCCACAGACCCAGTACTTC
>NA|TRBV11-3|NA|TRBJ2-4
CASSSLGPGQLAKNIQYF
TGTGCCAGCAGTTCCCTGGGGCCGGGCCAGCTAGCCAAAAACATTCAGTACTTC
>TRBD2|TRBV9|NA|TRBJ2-3
CASSFPSGGTTDTQYF
TGTGCCAGCAGCTTCCCATCGGGAGGCACCACAGATACGCAGTATTTT
>NA|TRBV7-9|few|TRBJ2-1
CASGDTQKYNEQFF
TGTGCCAGCGGGGACACCCAAAAGTACAATGAGCAGTTCTTC
>TRBD1|TRBV3-1/TRBV3-2|NA|TRBJ2-7
CASSQGGVQGVYEQYF
TGTGCCAGCAGCCAAGGAGGGGTACAGGGGGTGTACGAGCAGTACTTC
>NA|TRBV13|NA|TRBJ2-3
CASSLSLMRDTQYF
TGTGCCAGCAGCTTATCTCTCATGCGGGATACGCAGTATTTT
>NA|TRBV10-2|many|TRBJ1-2
CASSEGMTGGYTF
TGCGCCAGCAGTGAGGGAATGACTGGAGGCTACACCTTC
>TRBD1|TRBV29-1|NA|TRBJ1-1
CSVSGTGNMNTEAFF
TGCAGCGTTTCGGGGACAGGGAACATGAACACTGAAGCTTTCTTT
>NA|TRBV12-2|NA|TRBJ2-1
CASRLRLAPYNEQFF
TGTGCAAGTCGCCTTAGACTAGCTCCCTACAATGAGCAGTTCTTC
>NA|TRBV18|once|TRBJ2-3
CASSTTGEIDTQYF
TGTGCCAGCTCAACCACGGGGGAGATAGATACGCAGTATTTT
>TRBD2|TRBV19|NA|TRBJ2-3
CASSIGAGGRVDTQYF
TGTGCCAGTAGTATAGGAGCGGGGGGCCGGGTAGATACGCAGTATTTT
>NA|TRBV6-5|NA|TRBJ1-6
CASSPGENSPLHF
TGTGCCAGCAGTCCGGGGGAAAATTCACCCCTCCACTTT
>NA|TRBV14|NA|TRBJ2-3
CASSPEGGPDTQYF
TGTGCCAGCAGCCCTGAAGGGGGTCCAGATACGCAGTATTTT
>NA|TRBV10-3|NA|TRBJ1-5
CAISDTVSGPQHF
TGTGCCATCAGTGACACGGTCTCGGGGCCCCAGCATTTT
>NA|TRBV5-1|NA|TRBJ2-7
CASRVRTDYDEQYF
TGCGCCAGCAGGGTCCGGACAGATTACGACGAGCAGTACTTC
>TRBD1|TRBV3-1/TRBV3-2|NA|TRBJ1-1
CASSHPAAGGTEAFF
TGTGCCAGCAGCCATCCGGCGGCAGGGGGCACTGAAGCTTTCTTT
>NA|TRBV4-1|NA|TRBJ2-7
CASSQAKGWENEQYF
TGCGCCAGCAGCCAAGCAAAAGGGTGGGAGAACGAGCAGTACTTC
>TRBD2|TRBV19|NA|TRBJ2-4
CASSATSGGLLAKNIQYF
TGTGCCAGTAGTGCGACTAGCGGGGGCCTCCTAGCCAAAAACATTCAGTACTTC